This T cell receptor (beta chain) came from a study of cytomegalovirus exposure and HLA in healthy donors. Comment on this clone: What it binds is unknown.

Both 60 Vbeta primers and 13 Jbeta primers went into the PCR. Clones were sequenced by immunoSEQ multiplex PCR, and TCRdb holds only the in-frame ones, with some missing. Recorded for this sample: 100,000 to 150,000 clones. The CDR3 loop spans 14 amino acids. Germline assignment: CDR1 SGHNT and CDR2 YENEEA. V lost 3 bases and J 0 bases, leaving 3 bases between the germline ends. Points from the study as a whole: Prior analysis indicated that the majority of TCR beta V segments exhibited productivity approximately 90% or approximately 30% of the time. Through in vitro validation, a few CMV-associated chains were shown to be specific for CMV antigens.

Donors in the study were healthy people who gave bone marrow. This receptor was taken from a man aged 35-49 years in good health and CMV-seronegative. The chain joins TRBV11-3 to TRBJ2-6; D is uncertain. The sequenced sample consisted of PBMCs. This chain's CDR3 is CASSFLSGANVLTF. CDR3 DNA sequence: TGTGCCAGCAGCTTCCTCTCTGGGGCCAACGTCCTGACTTTC.